This T cell receptor (beta chain) was retrieved from a study of T cells in Graves' hyperthyroidism and ophthalmopathy. This clonotype was detected ten times or more. Regions amplified from RNA transcripts were the TCR beta CDR3 regions. RT-PCR in the first round (using the HTBI primer set) targeted the TCR CDR3. TCRdb re-analysed the multiplex PCR reads in MiXCR, keeping a single row per CDR3 protein. The sample includes roughly 510,000 distinct CDR3 sequences, more than 20% seen only once; the top ten take roughly 29%. Patients aged 18 to 65 had newly diagnosed hyperthyroidism lasting under 2 months. Germline V gene data show CDR1 as SGHRS and CDR2 as YFSETQ. The V and J ends lost 0 bases and 6 bases respectively, with 9 bases between them. This CDR3 is built from 13 residues.

Source material: blood. The chain has TRBV5-1 and TRBJ1-2; D not resolved. The receptor's source is a man younger than 35 with Graves' hyperthyroidism. The CDR3 here is CASSLVGFNGYTF. The CDR3 DNA follows: TGCGCCAGCAGCTTGGTAGGTTTCAATGGCTACACCTTC. The entire variable domain, with the rest obtained from reference TRBV5-1 and TRBJ1-2, is as follows: KAGVTQTPRYLIKTRGQQVTLSCSPISGHRSVSWYQQTPGQGLQFLFEYFSETQRNKGNFPGRFSGRQFSNSRSEMNVSTLELGDSALYLCASSLVGFNGYTFGSGTRLTVV.